The 28 T cell receptor beta chains in this list originate from one sample, sequenced in a study of T-cell memory formation after mild COVID-19. TCRdb passed the 5' RACE reads through MiXCR, listing each CDR3 protein once. The sample consists of roughly 160,000 distinct CDR3 sequences, around 10% of them appearing once. The specimen sequenced was PBMCs or a T cell subset sorted from them (not recorded which). The receptors were gathered from a man aged 18 to 29 who had mild COVID-19 (a few samples of this study predate the infection). Cell type and time point are not known.

The chain recombines TRBV7-9 with TRBJ2-3; 9 nucleotides match TRBD1. Germline lookup yields CDR1 SEHNR and CDR2 FQNEAQ (reference sequence). Trimming at V came to 1 base and at J to 5 bases, leaving 4 bases not matched to a gene. CDR3 length: 15 amino acids. CDR3 amino acids: CASSLGDRDGDTQYF. In DNA, the CDR3 is TGTGCCAGCAGCTTAGGGGACAGGGACGGAGATACGCAGTATTTT.

This clonotype appeared a few times. The V call is TRBV5-1, the J call TRBJ2-1; 7 bases fit TRBD2. The J segment lost 5 bases and the V segment lost 8 bases, leaving 10 bases of the junction unmatched. The length of the CDR3 is 14 residues. Per germline, CDR1 SGHRS and CDR2 YFSETQ. The CDR3 loop reads CASSPWGGNNEQFF. DNA of the CDR3: TGCGCCAGTAGCCCTTGGGGGGGGAACAATGAGCAGTTCTTC. The full variable domain, in which reference TRBV5-1 and TRBJ2-1 provide the parts outside the CDR3, is KAGVTQTPRYLIKTRGQQVTLSCSPISGHRSVSWYQQTPGQGLQFLFEYFSETQRNKGNFPGRFSGRQFSNSRSEMNVSTLELGDSALYLCASSPWGGNNEQFFGPGTRLTVL.

This clonotype was observed a few times. This sequence joins TRBV12-3 or TRBV12-4 and TRBJ1-5; weak D call: TRBD1 (5 bases). The V end lost 5 bases, the J end lost 2 bases, and 10 bases lay between the germline ends. The CDR3 extends over 14 amino acids. CDR3 in DNA: TGTGCCAGCAGTCAGGGAGGCGGCAATCAGCCCCAGCATTTT. It encodes CASSQGGGNQPQHF.

This clonotype was seen many times. The gene calls are TRBV5-1 and TRBJ2-5, with D perhaps TRBD2 (6 bases). CDR1 and CDR2 (germline): SGHRS, YFSETQ. Trimming pared 2 bases from V and 3 bases from J, leaving 11 bases between. The CDR3 covers 14 residues. CDR3: CASSFGTGEETQYF. CDR3 DNA sequence: TGCGCCAGCAGCTTTGGGACGGGGGAAGAGACCCAGTACTTC.

This clonotype was detected a few times. The rearrangement joins TRBV6-6 to TRBJ1-2, with TRBD1 as a possible D gene (5 bases). The V and J ends lost 2 bases and 0 bases respectively, with 16 bases between them. The CDR3 contains 17 residues. The germline V gene has CDR1 MNHNY and CDR2 SVGAGI (reference sequence). The chain's CDR3 is CASSYDGQRLSNYGYTF. The CDR3 DNA reads TGTGCCAGCAGTTACGACGGACAAAGACTCTCTAACTATGGCTACACCTTC.

This clonotype showed up just a few times. V is TRBV5-1 and J is TRBJ1-1, with a tentative D call TRBD1 (5 bases). V was clipped by 5 bases and J by 1 base, with 9 bases between them. The CDR3 runs 13 residues. CDR1 is SGHRS, CDR2 YFSETQ, per germline. In DNA, the CDR3 is TGCGCCAGCAGAGGGACGCAGAACACTGAAGCTTTCTTT. This gives the protein CASRGTQNTEAFF.

J is TRBJ2-7 and V is TRBV3-1, with D possibly being TRBD2 (5 bases). This CDR3 has 12 residues. V shed 1 base and J shed 6 bases, with 7 bases lying between them. CDR1 and CDR2 (germline): LGHDT, YNNKEL (reference sequence). CDR3 in amino acids: CASSQGAGEQYV. The CDR3, as DNA: TGTGCCAGCAGCCAAGGGGCGGGCGAGCAGTACGTC.

The chain combines TRBV7-8 with TRBJ1-1; TRBD1 is a possible D gene (5 bases). Trimming shortened V by 5 bases and J by 1 base, and 11 bases separated the two germline ends. The CDR3 spans 14 residues. Germline values: CDR1 SGHVS, CDR2 FQNEAQ. The CDR3 protein is CASSRRRGNTEAFF. The CDR3 nucleotides are TGTGCCAGCAGCAGGAGGAGGGGGAACACTGAAGCTTTCTTT.

The chain uses TRBV21-1 and TRBJ2-1; TRBD1, the D gene given by the table, was not confirmed from the DNA. TRBV21-1 is tagged as a pseudogene. The CDR3 is 18 amino acids. DNA of the CDR3: TGTGCCAGCATCGTAAAACGGGGGGGCCCCACCCACTACAATGAGCAGTTCTTC. Protein sequence: CASIVKRGGPTHYNEQFF.

The chain recombines TRBV6-1 with TRBJ1-2, with no clear D. Germline assignment: CDR1 MNHNS and CDR2 SASEGT. V dropped 6 bases and J dropped 5 bases, with 13 bases sitting between them. This CDR3 spans 13 amino acids. CDR3 in amino acids: CASSVTATYGYTF. In nucleotides, the CDR3 is TGTGCCAGCAGCGTGACTGCCACATATGGCTACACCTTC.

This clonotype showed up just a few times. The chain is built from TRBV4-2 and TRBJ1-5; a possible D gene is TRBD1 (5 bases). Trimming cost V 0 bases and J 4 bases, with 10 bases left between them. The CDR3 extends over 15 amino acids. Germline V lookup: CDR1 LGHNA, CDR2 YNFKEQ. CDR3 DNA sequence: TGTGCCAGCAGCCAAGAGGGGCAGATTAATCAGCCCCAGCATTTT. This encodes CASSQEGQINQPQHF.

The chain carries TRBV29-1 and TRBJ2-3; the D gene is possibly TRBD2 (6 bases). Germline values: CDR1 SQVTM, CDR2 ANQGSEA. The CDR3 spans 12 residues. V lost 4 bases, J lost 4 bases, and 9 bases lay in between. CDR3 region: CSVGLVADTQYF. The CDR3 DNA reads TGCAGCGTTGGACTAGTCGCAGATACGCAGTATTTT.

This clonotype was counted at least ten times. The chain is built from TRBV12-3 or TRBV12-4 and TRBJ2-6; D is uncertain. The CDR3 loop spans 13 amino acids. Trimming removed 7 bases at V and 0 bases at J, with 4 bases between. The CDR3 region has the DNA TGTGCCAGCACTCACTCTGGGGCCAACGTCCTGACTTTC. Its protein product is CASTHSGANVLTF.

This clonotype was picked up a small number of times. V gene TRBV4-1 combines with J gene TRBJ2-1; 9 bases fit TRBD1. CDR1 and CDR2 (germline): MGHRA, YSYEKL. CDR3 length equals 20 residues. Trimming at V came to 2 bases and at J to 8 bases, leaving 22 bases not matched to a gene. The chain's CDR3 is CASSQRNASASGTGRYEQFF. As DNA, the CDR3 is TGCGCCAGCAGCCAACGTAACGCGTCAGCCTCCGGGACAGGGCGATATGAGCAGTTCTTC.

The V call is TRBV12-3 or TRBV12-4, the J call TRBJ1-1; D is uncertain. Trimming took off 0 bases at V and 4 bases at J, with 6 bases between the two ends. This CDR3 is built from 13 residues. CDR3 sequence: CASSLAGPTEAFF. For the CDR3, the DNA is TGTGCCAGCAGTTTAGCGGGCCCCACTGAAGCTTTCTTT.

The V call is TRBV7-3, the J call TRBJ1-1, with a weak D call TRBD1 (6 bases). Trimming pared 1 base from V and 1 base from J, leaving 16 bases between. CDR1 is SGHTA and CDR2 is FQGTGA in the germline V gene. CDR3 size: 17 residues. This CDR3 reads CASSLKGGDSSNTEAFF. In DNA form, the CDR3 reads TGTGCCAGCAGCTTAAAGGGGGGTGACAGTTCGAACACTGAAGCTTTCTTT.

This clonotype has a count of ten or more. The rearrangement uses TRBV20-1 and TRBJ2-7; the D gene is possibly TRBD1 (6 bases). The CDR3 length is 15 residues. CDR1 and CDR2 (germline): DFQATT, SNEGSKA (reference sequence). V dropped 5 bases and J dropped 3 bases, with 20 bases sitting between them. DNA for the CDR3: TGCAGTGCTGAAACAGGGAAAAATGTCGGCTACGAGCAGTACGTC. Amino acids: CSAETGKNVGYEQYV.

This clonotype was observed a few times. CDR3 coding DNA: TGTGCCAGCAGCTTTGGGGAGCCGGGGGGGACCCAGTACTTC. It encodes CASSFGEPGGTQYF. The J gene is TRBJ2-5, the V gene TRBV5-4, with 7 bases fitting TRBD2. With V trimmed by 2 bases and J by 7 bases, 8 bases remained unmatched. Germline assignment: CDR1 SGHNT and CDR2 YYREEE (reference sequence). The CDR3 runs to 14 residues.

The CDR3 DNA sequence: TGCAGCGTTGGTCTTGCCGGTGAAAAACTGTTTTTT. It codes for CSVGLAGEKLFF. The rearrangement joins TRBV29-1 to TRBJ1-4; D gene uncertain. CDR3 length equals 12 residues. Germline V gene data show CDR1 as SQVTM and CDR2 as ANQGSEA. V gave up 4 bases and J gave up 7 bases, with 10 bases separating them.

The chain carries TRBV7-6 and TRBJ2-3; perhaps D is TRBD1 or TRBD2 (6 bases each). Between the trimmed V and J ends, which lost 4 bases and 2 bases, there was a span of 16 bases. Germline CDR1 reads SGHVS; CDR2 reads FNYEAQ. This CDR3 contains 16 residues. CDR3 DNA sequence: TGTGCCAGCAGCTCTGGGGGCGCGGGGCACACAGATACGCAGTATTTT. It specifies CASSSGGAGHTDTQYF.

The chain is built from TRBV18 and TRBJ1-1; 10 bases agree with TRBD1. Germline assignment: CDR1 KGHSH and CDR2 LQKENI. The length of the CDR3 is 15 residues. V gave up 6 bases and J gave up 5 bases; unmatched junction bases: 9. The CDR3 DNA follows: TGTGCCAGCTCTCAGTCTCGGGACAGGGGTACTGAAGCTTTCTTT. The encoded protein is CASSQSRDRGTEAFF.

There are a few counts of this clonotype. The rearrangement joins TRBV18 to TRBJ1-6; 8 bases align to TRBD1. This CDR3 region has 15 residues. Germline CDR1 KGHSH, CDR2 LQKENI. Trimming took 2 bases from V and 7 from J; bases not matched to a gene: 4. CDR3 sequence: CASSPSGQENSPLHF. CDR3 coding DNA: TGTGCCAGCTCACCATCGGGACAGGAAAATTCACCCCTCCACTTT.

The J gene is TRBJ1-1, the V gene TRBV10-3; 9 bases match TRBD1. J lost 1 base, V lost 3 bases, and 6 bases had no gene match. Germline V gives CDR1 ENHRY, CDR2 SYGVKD. CDR3 length: 16 amino acids. Here the CDR3 DNA reads TGTGCCATCAGTGACCGGGACAGGGCTCCGAACACTGAAGCTTTCTTT. Translation: CAISDRDRAPNTEAFF.

This chain uses TRBV27 with TRBJ2-1; a possible D gene is TRBD1 (6 bases). CDR3 length: 14 residues. The V gene's germline CDR1 is MNHEY and CDR2 SMNVEV (reference sequence). Trimming removed 7 bases at V and 3 bases at J, with 13 bases between. The CDR3 DNA reads TGTGCCAGCACCGCCCTGGACAGCTACAATGAGCAGTTCTTC. It codes for CASTALDSYNEQFF.

This chain links TRBV29-1 with TRBJ1-4; D might be TRBD1 (5 bases). Germline V gene data show CDR1 as SQVTM and CDR2 as ANQGSEA. The V gene lost 6 bases and the J gene lost 7 bases, with 15 bases spanning the gap. The CDR3 runs to 13 residues. The CDR3 coding sequence is TGCAGCGTGGAGACAGTGCGCGGTGAAAAACTGTTTTTT. Residues: CSVETVRGEKLFF.

This clonotype has ten or more counts. The chain carries TRBV4-3 and TRBJ2-5, with 10 bases identical to TRBD2. The germline V gene encodes CDR1 LGHNA and CDR2 YSLEER. CDR3 size: 16 residues. V lost 1 base and J lost 4; bases outside the gene matches: 6. The CDR3 region has the DNA TGCGCCAGCAGCCAAGGAGTAGCGGGGGGCGGAGAGACCCAGTACTTC. As protein: CASSQGVAGGGETQYF.

This clonotype was seen more than once but under ten times. The chain couples TRBV27 to TRBJ2-3; TRBD2 is a possible D gene (5 bases). Trimming removed 6 bases from V and 2 bases from J, with 12 bases in between. CDR1 and CDR2 (germline): MNHEY, SMNVEV (reference sequence). The CDR3 runs 14 residues. CDR3 bases: TGTGCCAGCAGATCGGCTAGCTTCACAGATACGCAGTATTTT. Amino acid sequence: CASRSASFTDTQYF.

This clonotype was detected a few times. The rearrangement joins TRBV20-1 to TRBJ1-2, with D hard to call. V was cut by 6 bases and J by 3 bases, with 20 bases left in between. Germline V gene lookup returns CDR1 DFQATT and CDR2 SNEGSKA (reference sequence). The CDR3 has 15 residues. CDR3: CSAQLPPGRDYGYTF. CDR3 sequence (DNA): TGCAGTGCCCAACTCCCCCCCGGGAGAGACTATGGCTACACCTTC.